This T cell receptor beta chain was identified during a study of T cell changes during pregnancy in multiple sclerosis. Germline CDR1 and CDR2: MNHNS and SASEGT. The V and J ends lost 1 base and 6 bases, in that order; junction bases with no gene match: 1. The CDR3 length is 13 residues. This table comes from immunoSEQ multiplex PCR, and its TCRdb copy is limited to in-frame clones, with some not included. The table records under 55,000 clones, about 89% of them present only once. The sequenced sample was CD8+ T cells from peripheral blood mononuclear cells, obtained after pregnancy. The source of this sequence is a female donor with multiple sclerosis, enrolled in a pregnancy study. V usage is TRBV6-1 and J usage is TRBJ1-1; 8 bases line up with TRBD1. The CDR3 loop is CASSEVDRAEAFF. Here the CDR3 DNA reads TGTGCCAGCAGTGAAGTGGACAGGGCTGAAGCTTTCTTT.